The 8 T cell receptor beta chains below were found in one sample sequenced in a study of T cell changes during pregnancy in multiple sclerosis. Repertoires were generated with immunoSEQ multiplex PCR, while TCRdb's copy carries only in-frame clones and drops some. The sample contains around 80,000 clones, under 95% of which appear only once. This specimen consisted of peripheral blood, obtained before pregnancy. The receptors stem from a female donor with multiple sclerosis, enrolled in a pregnancy study.

The rearrangement uses TRBV9 and TRBJ2-2, with TRBD2 matching 11 bases. The CDR3 length is 14 residues. The V segment lost 4 bases and the J segment 6 bases; nucleotides outside the gene matches: 2. Germline-derived CDR1 and CDR2 are SGDLS and YYNGEE. CDR3 nucleotides: TGTGCCAGCAGCACTAGCGGGAGCCCCGGGGAGCTGTTTTTT. Translating it yields CASSTSGSPGELFF. Looking up the rest from reference TRBV9 and TRBJ2-2 gives the full variable domain: DSGVTQTPKHLITATGQRVTLRCSPRSGDLSVYWYQQSLDQGLQFLIQYYNGEERAKGNILERFSAQQFPDLHSELNLSSLELGDSALYFCASSTSGSPGELFFGEGSRLTVL.

The CDR3 spells CASSFGQGTFTDTQYF. The CDR3 DNA reads as TGTGCCAGCAGCTTTGGGCAGGGGACATTCACAGATACGCAGTATTTT. The chain links TRBV5-6 to TRBJ2-3; tentative D call: TRBD1 (6 bases). Trimming removed 2 bases from V and 2 bases from J, with 15 bases in between. From germline, CDR1 is SGHDT and CDR2 YYEEEE. The CDR3 sequence is 16 residues long.

CDR3 nucleotides: TGTGCCAGCAGCCTCCCGACAGATACGCAGTATTTT. It specifies CASSLPTDTQYF. The chain carries TRBV28 and TRBJ2-3; no clear D. Germline loops: CDR1 MDHEN, CDR2 SYDVKM. Trimming removed 6 bases from V and 3 bases from J, with 7 bases in between. The CDR3 covers 12 residues.

The table lists this clone with a count of one. V is TRBV5-1 and J is TRBJ2-6, with 12 bases fitting TRBD1. The V segment lost 4 bases and the J segment 0 bases; nucleotides outside the gene matches: 8. From germline, CDR1 is SGHRS and CDR2 YFSETQ. The CDR3 contains 19 residues. The CDR3 protein is CASSTPGQGASSGANVLTF. The CDR3 DNA reads TGCGCCAGCAGCACGCCGGGACAGGGGGCTTCCTCTGGGGCCAACGTCCTGACTTTC. Full variable domain (outside the CDR3, taken from reference TRBV5-1 and TRBJ2-6): KAGVTQTPRYLIKTRGQQVTLSCSPISGHRSVSWYQQTPGQGLQFLFEYFSETQRNKGNFPGRFSGRQFSNSRSEMNVSTLELGDSALYLCASSTPGQGASSGANVLTFGAGSRLTVL.

The rearrangement uses TRBV10-3 and TRBJ2-7; D is possibly TRBD2 (5 bases). Germline-derived CDR1 and CDR2 are ENHRY and SYGVKD. The CDR3 is made up of 14 amino acids. Between the trimmed V and J ends, which lost 2 bases and 7 bases, there was a span of 15 bases. The CDR3 region has the DNA TGTGCCATCAGTGAGACTTTAATTCGGGGAGAGCAGTACTTC. Its protein product is CAISETLIRGEQYF.

The chain recombines TRBV5-6 with TRBJ2-1, with TRBD2 identical over 10 bases. Germline assignment: CDR1 SGHDT and CDR2 YYEEEE. The CDR3 has 16 residues. Trimming cost V 4 bases and J 2 bases; bases outside gene matches: 6. DNA for the CDR3: TGTGCCAGCAGCCCCGCTAGCGGGAGCCCCTACAATGAGCAGTTCTTC. Protein: CASSPASGSPYNEQFF.

This chain joins TRBV28 and TRBJ1-5, with a weak D call TRBD1 (5 bases). This CDR3 has 14 residues. Germline values: CDR1 MDHEN, CDR2 SYDVKM. The V end was cut by 6 bases, the J end by 7 bases, with 16 bases between. This chain's CDR3 is CASSRGLRGQPQHF. In nucleotides, the CDR3 is TGTGCCAGCAGCCGGGGACTTAGGGGCCAGCCCCAGCATTTT.

The chain links TRBV28 to TRBJ2-5, with TRBD1 matching 11 bases. Germline V gene data show CDR1 as MDHEN and CDR2 as SYDVKM. J was trimmed by 5 bases and V by 5 bases; bases with no gene match: 22. The CDR3 spans 20 residues. DNA for the CDR3: TGTGCCAGCAGTCCAGGGACAGGGGGAGCCTTAGGGAGGGCCGCGGAGACCCAGTACTTC. It specifies CASSPGTGGALGRAAETQYF.